The rows below give T cell receptor beta chains drawn from one sample of a study of blood T cells in healthy people across ages. TCRdb passed the 5' RACE reads through MiXCR, listing each CDR3 protein once. The sample carries 1.4 million to 1.5 million distinct CDR3 sequences, around two fifths recorded once. Sequencing was done on a sample of blood. Source of these receptors: a woman aged 18-35 years in good health. The CDR3 runs from the conserved cysteine through the conserved F or W. The order of the fields is V gene, J gene, clone size, D gene, CDR3 DNA, CDR3 protein. The D gene is left open where the match is weak. Clone size is stated in some rows and not others, as once, few, many or a class when expanded.

v_call: TRBV20-1; j_call: TRBJ1-2; clone_size: -; d_call: -; cdr3_nt: TGCAGTGCTCCTGACGGGAGTTTAAGCTACACCTTC; cdr3_aa: CSAPDGSLSYTF
v_call: TRBV6-5; j_call: TRBJ2-5; clone_size: -; d_call: TRBD2; cdr3_nt: TGTGCCAGCAGAGGTTTAGCGGGGGGCGGAAAGACCCAGTACTTC; cdr3_aa: CASRGLAGGGKTQYF
v_call: TRBV4-2; j_call: TRBJ2-6; clone_size: -; d_call: TRBD2; cdr3_nt: TGTGCCAGCAGCCAAACCAATCTAGCGGGAGGTCCCTCTGGGGCCAACGTCCTGACTTTC; cdr3_aa: CASSQTNLAGGPSGANVLTF
v_call: TRBV7-2; j_call: TRBJ2-5; clone_size: -; d_call: -; cdr3_nt: TGTGCCAGCAGCGTAGCTGTTGGTGAGACCCAGTACTTC; cdr3_aa: CASSVAVGETQYF
v_call: TRBV7-2; j_call: TRBJ2-5; clone_size: -; d_call: -; cdr3_nt: TGTGCCAGCAGCGTAGATACCAGCGGAGCCCAGTACTTC; cdr3_aa: CASSVDTSGAQYF
v_call: TRBV5-1; j_call: TRBJ1-6; clone_size: -; d_call: TRBD1; cdr3_nt: TGCGCCAGCAGCTTGGGGCAGGGGGAACCCCTCCACTTT; cdr3_aa: CASSLGQGEPLHF
v_call: TRBV9; j_call: TRBJ2-4; clone_size: many; d_call: TRBD2; cdr3_nt: TGTGCCAGCAGCCCCGGGACTAGCGGAAACAAGGTAGCCAAAAACATTCAGTACTTC; cdr3_aa: CASSPGTSGNKVAKNIQYF
v_call: TRBV15; j_call: TRBJ2-5; clone_size: -; d_call: TRBD2; cdr3_nt: TGTGCCACCGGCAGCGGGGGGGCCGTGGAGACCCAGTACTTC; cdr3_aa: CATGSGGAVETQYF
v_call: TRBV29-1; j_call: TRBJ2-7; clone_size: -; d_call: TRBD2; cdr3_nt: TGCAGCGCCAACCGGGGGGGCTCCTACGAGCAGTACTTC; cdr3_aa: CSANRGGSYEQYF
v_call: TRBV20-1; j_call: TRBJ2-7; clone_size: few; d_call: -; cdr3_nt: TGCAGTGCTCGCGGGCGGGGAAACTACGAGCAGTACTTC; cdr3_aa: CSARGRGNYEQYF
v_call: TRBV5-1; j_call: TRBJ2-4; clone_size: -; d_call: -; cdr3_nt: TGCGCCAGCAGCTTGGATACGGACAGCCTAGCCAAAAACATTCAGTACTTC; cdr3_aa: CASSLDTDSLAKNIQYF
v_call: TRBV27; j_call: TRBJ1-6; clone_size: -; d_call: -; cdr3_nt: TGTGCCAGCAGTGTTTCAGGGAGTTCACCCCTCCACTTT; cdr3_aa: CASSVSGSSPLHF
v_call: TRBV11-3; j_call: TRBJ2-1; clone_size: few; d_call: -; cdr3_nt: TGTGCCAGCAGCTTAGTGTGGACGGGGGTCCACAATGAGCAGTTCTTC; cdr3_aa: CASSLVWTGVHNEQFF
v_call: TRBV24-1; j_call: TRBJ2-3; clone_size: -; d_call: -; cdr3_nt: TGTGCCACCAGTGGCCACAGGGCCCCAGATACGCAGTATTTT; cdr3_aa: CATSGHRAPDTQYF
v_call: TRBV12-3/TRBV12-4; j_call: TRBJ2-7; clone_size: many; d_call: -; cdr3_nt: TGTGCCAGCAGTTCTGGGCGGGGCGAGCAGTACTTC; cdr3_aa: CASSSGRGEQYF
v_call: TRBV5-6; j_call: TRBJ2-1; clone_size: -; d_call: -; cdr3_nt: TGTGCCAGCAGCCACGGTCGATCACAGGTGGGTGAGCAGTTCTTC; cdr3_aa: CASSHGRSQVGEQFF
v_call: TRBV9; j_call: TRBJ1-2; clone_size: -; d_call: -; cdr3_nt: TGTGCCAGCAGCGTAGCAACCCCCAGCGGCTACACCTTC; cdr3_aa: CASSVATPSGYTF
v_call: TRBV5-1; j_call: TRBJ2-5; clone_size: -; d_call: TRBD1; cdr3_nt: TGCGCCAGCAGCATCCAGGGACAGCCCCAAGAGACCCAGTACTTC; cdr3_aa: CASSIQGQPQETQYF
v_call: TRBV12-3/TRBV12-4; j_call: TRBJ2-5; clone_size: -; d_call: -; cdr3_nt: TGTGCCAGCAGCCGCCCGGGAGTGGGAGGAGAGACCCAGTACTTC; cdr3_aa: CASSRPGVGGETQYF
v_call: TRBV5-1; j_call: TRBJ1-1; clone_size: few; d_call: -; cdr3_nt: TGCGCCAGCAGCTTGATGCCAGGCAACACTGAAGCTTTCTTT; cdr3_aa: CASSLMPGNTEAFF
v_call: TRBV20-1; j_call: TRBJ2-4; clone_size: few; d_call: -; cdr3_nt: TGCAGTGCTAGAGAGGGGTATAACCCCAAAAACATTCAGTACTTC; cdr3_aa: CSAREGYNPKNIQYF
v_call: TRBV5-1; j_call: TRBJ1-2; clone_size: -; d_call: -; cdr3_nt: TGCGCCAGCAGCGCGGCAGGTAACGGCTACACCTTC; cdr3_aa: CASSAAGNGYTF
v_call: TRBV6-1; j_call: TRBJ1-2; clone_size: few; d_call: -; cdr3_nt: TGTGCCACCCGTATGGGGGCAGCTAACTATGGCTACACCTTC; cdr3_aa: CATRMGAANYGYTF
v_call: TRBV5-1; j_call: TRBJ2-3; clone_size: -; d_call: -; cdr3_nt: TGCGCCAGCAGTCACTATCTGGCGGGGACAGCGGGAGTGGCAGATACGCAGTATTTT; cdr3_aa: CASSHYLAGTAGVADTQYF
v_call: TRBV4-1; j_call: TRBJ1-1; clone_size: -; d_call: TRBD1; cdr3_nt: TGCGCCAGCAGCCAAGCGGGGACAGCCGTTTCCGAAGCTTTCTTT; cdr3_aa: CASSQAGTAVSEAFF
v_call: TRBV19; j_call: TRBJ2-6; clone_size: -; d_call: -; cdr3_nt: TGTGCCAGTGGTCCGAGTCTCTCTGGGGCCAACGTCCTGACTTTC; cdr3_aa: CASGPSLSGANVLTF
v_call: TRBV7-2; j_call: TRBJ1-2; clone_size: -; d_call: -; cdr3_nt: TGTGCCAGCAGCTTAAAGGGGCCGGGAGACTATGGCTACACCTTC; cdr3_aa: CASSLKGPGDYGYTF
v_call: TRBV5-1; j_call: TRBJ2-5; clone_size: once; d_call: TRBD2; cdr3_nt: TGCGCCAGCAGCCCTGAGCCGGGACTAGCGGCCTACAATGAGCAGTACTTC; cdr3_aa: CASSPEPGLAAYNEQYF
v_call: TRBV3-1; j_call: TRBJ1-5; clone_size: -; d_call: -; cdr3_nt: TGTGCCAGCAGCCCCGCCAGCCAACCCAATCAGCCCCAGCATTTT; cdr3_aa: CASSPASQPNQPQHF
v_call: TRBV6-1; j_call: TRBJ2-5; clone_size: many; d_call: -; cdr3_nt: TGTGCCAGCAGTGAACGACAGATAGGTGGAGAGACCCAGTACTTC; cdr3_aa: CASSERQIGGETQYF
v_call: TRBV7-9; j_call: TRBJ1-1; clone_size: -; d_call: -; cdr3_nt: TGTGCCAGCAGCTTATTCGGGGGAGGGAACACTGAAGCTTTCTTT; cdr3_aa: CASSLFGGGNTEAFF
v_call: TRBV6-1; j_call: TRBJ2-3; clone_size: -; d_call: -; cdr3_nt: TGTGCCAGCAGTCCGATGGGCTTAGCTAGCACAGATACGCAGTATTTT; cdr3_aa: CASSPMGLASTDTQYF
v_call: TRBV14; j_call: TRBJ2-1; clone_size: -; d_call: TRBD2; cdr3_nt: TGTGCCAGCAGGACTTTGACTAGCGCGAGTAATGAGCAGTTCTTC; cdr3_aa: CASRTLTSASNEQFF
v_call: TRBV12-3/TRBV12-4; j_call: TRBJ2-3; clone_size: -; d_call: TRBD1; cdr3_nt: TGTGCCAGCAGTTCTTACCGGGACAGTAGCATCACAGATACGCAGTATTTT; cdr3_aa: CASSSYRDSSITDTQYF
v_call: TRBV6-1; j_call: TRBJ1-2; clone_size: -; d_call: -; cdr3_nt: TGTGCCTCCGCTATCACGGCCCGTACAGGGATCCGCTATGGCTACACCTTC; cdr3_aa: CASAITARTGIRYGYTF
v_call: TRBV20-1; j_call: TRBJ2-5; clone_size: -; d_call: TRBD2; cdr3_nt: TGCAGTGCTAGAGACGTACTAGCGGGAGAGACCCAGTACTTC; cdr3_aa: CSARDVLAGETQYF
v_call: TRBV6-2/TRBV6-3; j_call: TRBJ2-7; clone_size: -; d_call: -; cdr3_nt: TGTGCCAGCAAGGACACGTTTAACTCCTACGAGCAGTACTTC; cdr3_aa: CASKDTFNSYEQYF
v_call: TRBV29-1; j_call: TRBJ2-5; clone_size: -; d_call: -; cdr3_nt: TGCAGCGTTGTCCCGACTTCGTACCAAGAGACCCAGTACTTC; cdr3_aa: CSVVPTSYQETQYF
v_call: TRBV20-1; j_call: TRBJ2-3; clone_size: -; d_call: -; cdr3_nt: TGCAGTGGAAGGGGGATCACAGATACGCAGTATTTT; cdr3_aa: CSGRGITDTQYF
v_call: TRBV3-1; j_call: TRBJ2-1; clone_size: once; d_call: TRBD1; cdr3_nt: TGTGCCAGCAGCCAGTCCGGACAGGGGATATACAATGAGCAGTTCTTC; cdr3_aa: CASSQSGQGIYNEQFF
v_call: TRBV2; j_call: TRBJ1-1; clone_size: -; d_call: TRBD1; cdr3_nt: TGTGCCAGCCGCCGTTCAGGGGGCACTGAAGCTTTCTTT; cdr3_aa: CASRRSGGTEAFF
v_call: TRBV7-9; j_call: TRBJ2-5; clone_size: -; d_call: -; cdr3_nt: TGTGCCAGCAGCTTAGCTTGGTCGGGAAGTGAGACCCAGTACTTC; cdr3_aa: CASSLAWSGSETQYF
v_call: TRBV20-1; j_call: TRBJ1-1; clone_size: -; d_call: TRBD1; cdr3_nt: TGCAGTGCCCCTCTCCCCCGGACAGGCACGGGGGAAGCTTTCTTT; cdr3_aa: CSAPLPRTGTGEAFF
v_call: TRBV25-1; j_call: TRBJ1-2; clone_size: many; d_call: -; cdr3_nt: TGTGCCAGCAGTGAAGGCCGGGGGCTGAACTATGGCTACACCTTC; cdr3_aa: CASSEGRGLNYGYTF
v_call: TRBV29-1; j_call: TRBJ1-4; clone_size: -; d_call: TRBD1; cdr3_nt: TGCAGCGTTGAAGATCAGGGGGAAAATGAAAAACTGTTTTTT; cdr3_aa: CSVEDQGENEKLFF
v_call: TRBV10-1; j_call: TRBJ2-3; clone_size: -; d_call: TRBD1; cdr3_nt: TGCACCAGCAGTAGGACAGGGGGCTCAGATACGCAGTATTTT; cdr3_aa: CTSSRTGGSDTQYF
v_call: TRBV7-9; j_call: TRBJ2-1; clone_size: -; d_call: -; cdr3_nt: TGTGCCAGCAGCTTAGGAACGGGGATACTACACAATGGGCAGTTCTTC; cdr3_aa: CASSLGTGILHNGQFF
v_call: TRBV5-1; j_call: TRBJ2-7; clone_size: -; d_call: TRBD2; cdr3_nt: TGCGCCAGCAGCTCCTACCCTAGCGGGGGGTCCTACGAGCAGTACTTC; cdr3_aa: CASSSYPSGGSYEQYF
v_call: TRBV6-1; j_call: TRBJ2-7; clone_size: -; d_call: TRBD1; cdr3_nt: TGTGCCAGCAGTGAATGGAGGCAGGGGGATAACGAGCAGTACTTC; cdr3_aa: CASSEWRQGDNEQYF
v_call: TRBV10-3; j_call: TRBJ1-1; clone_size: few; d_call: TRBD1; cdr3_nt: TGTGCCATCAGTGAGCAAGGCAGGGGGCGAACTGAAGCTTTCTTT; cdr3_aa: CAISEQGRGRTEAFF
v_call: TRBV7-2; j_call: TRBJ2-1; clone_size: -; d_call: -; cdr3_nt: TGTGCCAGCAGCCCCCAAAGATCTCGGAATGAGCAGTTCTTC; cdr3_aa: CASSPQRSRNEQFF
v_call: TRBV11-1; j_call: TRBJ2-5; clone_size: -; d_call: -; cdr3_nt: TGTGCCAGCAGCTTCGGTGGATCTGGGGACAATGAGCAGTACTTC; cdr3_aa: CASSFGGSGDNEQYF
v_call: TRBV6-2/TRBV6-3; j_call: TRBJ2-7; clone_size: few; d_call: -; cdr3_nt: TGTGCCAGCAGTTACGGCGGACTCCCACTAGGAGAGCAGTACTTC; cdr3_aa: CASSYGGLPLGEQYF